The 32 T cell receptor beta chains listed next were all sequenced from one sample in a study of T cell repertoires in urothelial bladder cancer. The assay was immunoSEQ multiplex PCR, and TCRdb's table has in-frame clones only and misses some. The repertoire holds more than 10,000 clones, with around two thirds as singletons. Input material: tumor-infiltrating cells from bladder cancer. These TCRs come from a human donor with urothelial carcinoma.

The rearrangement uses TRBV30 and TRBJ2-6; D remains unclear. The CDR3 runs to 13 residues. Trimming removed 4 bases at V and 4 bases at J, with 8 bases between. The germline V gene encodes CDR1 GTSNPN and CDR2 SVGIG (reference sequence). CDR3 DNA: TGTGCCTGGATGCTGTCCGGGGCCAACGTCCTGACTTTC. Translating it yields CAWMLSGANVLTF.

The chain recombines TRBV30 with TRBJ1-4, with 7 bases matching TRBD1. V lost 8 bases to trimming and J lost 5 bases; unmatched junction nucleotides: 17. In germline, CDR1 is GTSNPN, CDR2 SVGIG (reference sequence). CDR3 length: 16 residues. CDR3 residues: CAASGQGGDSNEKLFF. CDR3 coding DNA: TGTGCCGCTAGCGGGCAGGGGGGGGACTCAAATGAAAAACTGTTTTTT.

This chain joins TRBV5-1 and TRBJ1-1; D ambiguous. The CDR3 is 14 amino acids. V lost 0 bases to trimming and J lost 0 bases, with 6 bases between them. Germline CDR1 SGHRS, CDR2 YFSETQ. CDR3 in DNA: TGCGCCAGCAGCTTGGGGATTATGAACACTGAAGCTTTCTTT. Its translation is CASSLGIMNTEAFF.

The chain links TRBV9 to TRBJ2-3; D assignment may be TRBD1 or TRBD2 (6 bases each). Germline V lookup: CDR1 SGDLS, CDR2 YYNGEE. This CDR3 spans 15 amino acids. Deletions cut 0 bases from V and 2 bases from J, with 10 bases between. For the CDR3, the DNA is TGTGCCAGCAGCGTAGAGGGGGGATACACAGATACGCAGTATTTT. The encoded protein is CASSVEGGYTDTQYF.

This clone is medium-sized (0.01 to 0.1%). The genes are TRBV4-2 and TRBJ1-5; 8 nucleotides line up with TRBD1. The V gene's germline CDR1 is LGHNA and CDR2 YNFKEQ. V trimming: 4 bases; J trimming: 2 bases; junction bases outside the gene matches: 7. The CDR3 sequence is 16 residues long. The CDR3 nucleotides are TGTGCCAGCAGCCTATCGACAGGGGCGGGCAATCAGCCCCAGCATTTT. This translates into CASSLSTGAGNQPQHF.

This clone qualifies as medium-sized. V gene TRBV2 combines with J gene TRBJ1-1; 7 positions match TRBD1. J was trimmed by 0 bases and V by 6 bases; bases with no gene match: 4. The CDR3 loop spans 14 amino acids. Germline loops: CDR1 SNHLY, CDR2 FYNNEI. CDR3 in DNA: TGTGCCAGCAGAGTACAGGGGCTGAACACTGAAGCTTTCTTT. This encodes CASRVQGLNTEAFF.

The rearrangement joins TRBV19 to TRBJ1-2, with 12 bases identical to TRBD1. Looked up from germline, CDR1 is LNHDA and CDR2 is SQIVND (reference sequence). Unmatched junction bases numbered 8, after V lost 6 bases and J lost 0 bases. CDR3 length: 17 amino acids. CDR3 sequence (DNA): TGTGCCAGTAGAAGCTGGGACAGGGGGCGAGCTAACTATGGCTACACCTTC. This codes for CASRSWDRGRANYGYTF.

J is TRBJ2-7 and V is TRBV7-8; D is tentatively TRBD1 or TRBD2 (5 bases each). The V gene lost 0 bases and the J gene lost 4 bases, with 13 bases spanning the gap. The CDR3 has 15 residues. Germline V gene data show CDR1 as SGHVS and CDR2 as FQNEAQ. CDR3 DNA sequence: TGTGCCAGCAGCTTAGCGCCCGGGGACCTTTACGAGCAGTACTTC. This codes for CASSLAPGDLYEQYF.

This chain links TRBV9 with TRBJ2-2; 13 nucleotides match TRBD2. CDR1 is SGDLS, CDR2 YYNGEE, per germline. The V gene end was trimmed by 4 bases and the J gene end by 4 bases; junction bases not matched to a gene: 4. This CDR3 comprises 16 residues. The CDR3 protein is CASSLTSGGATGELFF. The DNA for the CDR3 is TGTGCCAGCAGCCTTACTAGCGGGGGGGCCACCGGGGAGCTGTTTTTT.

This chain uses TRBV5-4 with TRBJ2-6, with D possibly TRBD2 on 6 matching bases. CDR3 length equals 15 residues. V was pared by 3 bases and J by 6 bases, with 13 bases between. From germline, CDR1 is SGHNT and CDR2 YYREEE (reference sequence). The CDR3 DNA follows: TGTGCCAGCAGCTCCGGGGAGGCTGCGGCCAACGTCCTGACTTTC. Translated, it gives CASSSGEAAANVLTF.

CDR3 DNA: TGCGCCAGCAGCTCCGGGACTAGCGGGGGGGCAGTTTACGAGCAGTACTTC. This translates into CASSSGTSGGAVYEQYF. The J gene is TRBJ2-7, the V gene TRBV5-1, with TRBD2 matching over 16 bases. Germline V lookup: CDR1 SGHRS, CDR2 YFSETQ. Trimming removed 3 bases from V and 4 bases from J; junction bases left unmatched: 7. The CDR3 extends over 17 amino acids.

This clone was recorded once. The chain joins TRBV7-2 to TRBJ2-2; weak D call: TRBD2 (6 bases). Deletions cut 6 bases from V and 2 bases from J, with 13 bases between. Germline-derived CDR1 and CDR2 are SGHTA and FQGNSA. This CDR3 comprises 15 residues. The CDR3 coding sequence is TGTGCCAGCAGAGAACCGGGACTCAACACCGGGGAGCTGTTTTTT. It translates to CASREPGLNTGELFF.

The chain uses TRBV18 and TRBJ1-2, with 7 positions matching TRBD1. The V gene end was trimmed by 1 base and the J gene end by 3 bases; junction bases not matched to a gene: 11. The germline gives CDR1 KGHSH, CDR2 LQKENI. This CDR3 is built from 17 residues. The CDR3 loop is CASSPRQGSGKDYGYTF. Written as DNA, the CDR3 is TGTGCCAGCTCACCACGACAGGGATCCGGCAAGGACTATGGCTACACCTTC. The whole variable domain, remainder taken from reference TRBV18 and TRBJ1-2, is NAGVMQNPRHLVRRRGQEARLRCSPMKGHSHVYWYRQLPEEGLKFMVYLQKENIIDESGMPKERFSAEFPKEGPSILRIQQVVRGDSAAYFCASSPRQGSGKDYGYTFGSGTRLTVV.

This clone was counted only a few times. In DNA, the CDR3 is TGTGCCAGCAGCGCCACCGGGACTAGCGGGGGCCCAGTCACCGGGGAGCTGTTTTTT. Encoded protein: CASSATGTSGGPVTGELFF. J is TRBJ2-2 and V is TRBV7-2; 14 bases are shared with TRBD2. The ends lost 5 bases at V and 4 bases at J; junction bases unmatched: 12. Looked up from germline, CDR1 is SGHTA and CDR2 is FQGNSA. This CDR3 region has 19 residues.

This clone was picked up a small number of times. Here the CDR3 reads CAWSRDGPSYEQYV. In DNA, the CDR3 is TGTGCCTGGAGCCGGGACGGCCCGTCCTACGAGCAGTACGTC. The chain has TRBV30 and TRBJ2-7, with D perhaps given as TRBD1 or TRBD2 (5 bases each). CDR3 length: 14 residues. V lost 3 bases and J lost 1, with 13 bases in between. In germline, CDR1 is GTSNPN, CDR2 SVGIG (reference sequence).

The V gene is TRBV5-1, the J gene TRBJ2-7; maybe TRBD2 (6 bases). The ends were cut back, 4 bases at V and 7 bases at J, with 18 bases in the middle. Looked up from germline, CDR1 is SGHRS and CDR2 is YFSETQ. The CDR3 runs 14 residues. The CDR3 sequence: CASSPSGLAGEQYV. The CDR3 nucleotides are TGCGCCAGCAGCCCCAGCGGGTTGGCGGGGGAGCAGTACGTC.

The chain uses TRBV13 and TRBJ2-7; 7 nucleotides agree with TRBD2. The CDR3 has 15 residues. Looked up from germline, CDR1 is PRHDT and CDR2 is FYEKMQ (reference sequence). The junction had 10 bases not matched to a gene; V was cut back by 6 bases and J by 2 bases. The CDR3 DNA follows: TGTGCCAGCAGTCTCGCAAGCGGGGTGACCTACGAGCAGTACGTC. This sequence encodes CASSLASGVTYEQYV.

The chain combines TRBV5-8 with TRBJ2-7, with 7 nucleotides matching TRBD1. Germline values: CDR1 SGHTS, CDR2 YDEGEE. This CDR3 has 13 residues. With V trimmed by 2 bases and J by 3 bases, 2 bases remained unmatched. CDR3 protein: CASSFSGGYEQYF. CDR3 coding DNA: TGTGCCAGCAGCTTTTCAGGGGGCTACGAGCAGTACTTC.

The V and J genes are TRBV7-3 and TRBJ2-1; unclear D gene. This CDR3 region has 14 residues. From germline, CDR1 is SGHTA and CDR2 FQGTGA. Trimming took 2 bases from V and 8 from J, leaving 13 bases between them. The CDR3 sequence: CASSLDPRSYEQFF. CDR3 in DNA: TGTGCCAGCAGCTTAGATCCCCGCAGCTATGAGCAGTTCTTC.

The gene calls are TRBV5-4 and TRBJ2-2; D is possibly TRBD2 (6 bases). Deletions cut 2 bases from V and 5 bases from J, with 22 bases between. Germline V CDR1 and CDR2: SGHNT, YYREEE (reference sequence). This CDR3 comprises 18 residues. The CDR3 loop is CASSFLLTGLGGTGELFF. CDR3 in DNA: TGTGCCAGCAGCTTTTTGCTAACGGGGCTGGGAGGTACCGGGGAGCTGTTTTTT.

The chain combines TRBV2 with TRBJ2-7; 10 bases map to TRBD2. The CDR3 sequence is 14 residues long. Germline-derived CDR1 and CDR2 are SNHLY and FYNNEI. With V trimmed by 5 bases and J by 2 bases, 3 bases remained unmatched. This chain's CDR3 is CASSTAGGPYEQYF. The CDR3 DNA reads TGTGCCAGCAGTACAGCGGGGGGGCCCTACGAGCAGTACTTC. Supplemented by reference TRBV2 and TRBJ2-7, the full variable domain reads EPEVTQTPSHQVTQMGQEVILRCVPISNHLYFYWYRQILGQKVEFLVSFYNNEISEKSEIFDDQFSVERPDGSNFTLKIRSTKLEDSAMYFCASSTAGGPYEQYFGPGTRLTVT.

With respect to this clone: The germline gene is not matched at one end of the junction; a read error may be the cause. CDR3 loop: CASSSPQERLNARVF. As DNA, the CDR3 is TGTGCCAGCAGTTCTCCCCAGGAGCGACTAAATGCCAGGGTTTTT. This rearrangement joins TRBV6-1 to TRBJ1-5; maybe TRBD1 (5 bases). Germline CDR1 and CDR2: MNHNS and SASEGT. The CDR3 length is 15 residues.

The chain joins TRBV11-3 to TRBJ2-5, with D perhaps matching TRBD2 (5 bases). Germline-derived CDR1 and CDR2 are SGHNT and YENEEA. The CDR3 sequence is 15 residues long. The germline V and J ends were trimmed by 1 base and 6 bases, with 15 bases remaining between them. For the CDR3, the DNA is TGTGCCAGCAGCTTAGGAGAGGGAAGGAAGAAGACCCAGTACTTC. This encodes CASSLGEGRKKTQYF.

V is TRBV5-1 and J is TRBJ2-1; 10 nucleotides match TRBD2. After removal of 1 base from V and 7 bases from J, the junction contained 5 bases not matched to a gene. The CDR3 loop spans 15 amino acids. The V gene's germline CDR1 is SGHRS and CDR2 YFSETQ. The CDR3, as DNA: TGCGCCAGCAGCTTGCAACTAGCGGGGAGGAATGAGCAGTTCTTC. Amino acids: CASSLQLAGRNEQFF.

DNA of the CDR3: TGTGCCAGCAGCTTGCTGGGGACAGGGGCCTGGGGGACCCAGTACTTC. This sequence encodes CASSLLGTGAWGTQYF. The chain has TRBV7-2 and TRBJ2-5; TRBD1 matches 10 bases. CDR1 SGHTA and CDR2 FQGNSA come from the germline V gene. This CDR3 is 16 amino acids long. Losses at the gene ends were 3 bases for V and 7 bases for J; bases not matched to a gene: 11.

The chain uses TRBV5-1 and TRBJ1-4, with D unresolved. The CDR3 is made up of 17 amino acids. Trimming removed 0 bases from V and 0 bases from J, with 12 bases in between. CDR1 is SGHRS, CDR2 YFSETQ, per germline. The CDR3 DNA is TGCGCCAGCAGCTTGGCCTACAGTTATGCAACTAATGAAAAACTGTTTTTT. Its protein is CASSLAYSYATNEKLFF.

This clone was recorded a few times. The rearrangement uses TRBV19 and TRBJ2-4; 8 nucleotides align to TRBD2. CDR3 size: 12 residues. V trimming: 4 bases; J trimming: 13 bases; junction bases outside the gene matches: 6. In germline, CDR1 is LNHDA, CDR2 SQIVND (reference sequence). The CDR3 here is CASSKTSGTQYF. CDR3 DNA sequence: TGTGCCAGTAGTAAAACTAGCGGAACCCAGTACTTC.

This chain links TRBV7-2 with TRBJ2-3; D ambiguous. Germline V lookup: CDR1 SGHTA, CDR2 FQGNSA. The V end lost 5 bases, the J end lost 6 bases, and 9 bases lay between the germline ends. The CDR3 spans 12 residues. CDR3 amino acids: CASSPESDTQYF. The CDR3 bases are TGTGCCAGCAGCCCCGAGTCGGATACGCAGTATTTT.

CDR3 bases: TGTGCCAGCAGCTTGGTCTTTCGGATGAACACTGAAGCTTTCTTT. Translation gives CASSLVFRMNTEAFF. V usage is TRBV5-6 and J usage is TRBJ1-1; no firm D call. Germline lookup yields CDR1 SGHDT and CDR2 YYEEEE. The V end lost 0 bases, the J end lost 0 bases, and 9 bases lay between the germline ends. The CDR3 sequence is 15 residues long. Using reference TRBV5-6 and TRBJ1-1 for the parts outside the CDR3, the full variable domain is DAGVTQSPTHLIKTRGQQVTLRCSPKSGHDTVSWYQQALGQGPQFIFQYYEEEERQRGNFPDRFSGHQFPNYSSELNVNALLLGDSALYLCASSLVFRMNTEAFFGQGTRLTVV.

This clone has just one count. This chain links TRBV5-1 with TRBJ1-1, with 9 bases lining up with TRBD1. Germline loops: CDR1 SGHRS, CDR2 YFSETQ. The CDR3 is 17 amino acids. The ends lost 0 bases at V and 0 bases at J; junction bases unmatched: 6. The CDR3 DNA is TGCGCCAGCAGCTTGGACCTGACAGGGGGAATGAACACTGAAGCTTTCTTT. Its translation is CASSLDLTGGMNTEAFF.

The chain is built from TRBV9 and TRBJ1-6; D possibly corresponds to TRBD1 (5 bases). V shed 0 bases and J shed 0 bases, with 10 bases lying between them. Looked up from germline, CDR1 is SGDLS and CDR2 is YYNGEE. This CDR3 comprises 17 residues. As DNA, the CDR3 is TGTGCCAGCAGCGTAGGCGGGGGAAGCTCCTATAATTCACCCCTCCACTTT. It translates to CASSVGGGSSYNSPLHF.

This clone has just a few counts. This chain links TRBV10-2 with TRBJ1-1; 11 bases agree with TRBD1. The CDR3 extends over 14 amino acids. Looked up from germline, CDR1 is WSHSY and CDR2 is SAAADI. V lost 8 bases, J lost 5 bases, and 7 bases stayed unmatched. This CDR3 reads CASSGQGASTEAFF. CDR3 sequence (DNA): TGCGCCAGCTCCGGACAGGGGGCAAGTACTGAAGCTTTCTTT.